The rows below give T cell receptor beta chains drawn from one sample of a study of long-term antiretroviral therapy in people with HIV. Assay used: immunoSEQ multiplex PCR; TCRdb lists only in-frame clones, some missing. The data show some 29,000 clones, approximately 93% seen once. The material was unsorted PBMCs, obtained 6.2 years after starting antiretroviral therapy. The receptor source for this set is a man in his forties with HIV. Each CDR3 is given with its conserved first and last residue. D genes are given only for firm matches. Some rows have no size entry. The others give once, few or many, or a class for an expanded clone.

j_gene: TRBJ1-4
abundance: -
v_gene: TRBV6-5
d_gene: -
CDR3aa: CASRRIAANEKLFF
CDR3nt: TGTGCCAGCAGGAGGATTGCGGCTAATGAAAAACTGTTTTTT

j_gene: TRBJ2-3
abundance: -
v_gene: TRBV5-1
d_gene: -
CDR3aa: CASSSAGISTDTQYF
CDR3nt: TGCGCCAGCAGTTCCGCAGGGATAAGCACAGATACGCAGTATTTT

j_gene: TRBJ1-1
abundance: -
v_gene: TRBV28
d_gene: -
CDR3aa: CASSPGGPEGTEAFF
CDR3nt: TGTGCCAGCAGCCCTGGAGGGCCGGAGGGCACTGAAGCTTTCTTT

j_gene: TRBJ2-7
abundance: -
v_gene: TRBV6-1
d_gene: -
CDR3aa: CASNIFGAREQYF
CDR3nt: TGTGCCAGCAACATTTTCGGGGCGCGAGAGCAGTACTTC

j_gene: TRBJ1-1
abundance: -
v_gene: TRBV11-2
d_gene: -
CDR3aa: CASSLGVGEAFF
CDR3nt: TGTGCCAGCAGCTTAGGAGTTGGTGAAGCTTTCTTT

j_gene: TRBJ2-5
abundance: -
v_gene: TRBV5-3
d_gene: TRBD2
CDR3aa: CARSGGTSGRASETQYF
CDR3nt: TGTGCCAGAAGCGGGGGGACTAGCGGGAGAGCGAGTGAGACCCAGTACTTC

j_gene: TRBJ2-1
abundance: -
v_gene: TRBV2
d_gene: -
CDR3aa: CASTMWNGYEQFF
CDR3nt: TGTGCCAGCACCATGTGGAACGGCTATGAGCAGTTCTTC

j_gene: TRBJ2-1
abundance: -
v_gene: TRBV7-2
d_gene: TRBD2
CDR3aa: CASSLIWGGGNEQFF
CDR3nt: TGTGCCAGCAGCTTGATTTGGGGGGGTGGGAATGAGCAGTTCTTC

j_gene: TRBJ2-1
abundance: once
v_gene: TRBV13
d_gene: -
CDR3aa: CASSPGPRSNEQFF
CDR3nt: TGTGCCAGCAGCCCCGGACCTCGCTCCAATGAGCAGTTCTTC

j_gene: TRBJ2-7
abundance: -
v_gene: TRBV5-1
d_gene: -
CDR3aa: CASSWDQQKSSYEQYF
CDR3nt: TGCGCCAGCAGCTGGGACCAACAGAAGAGCTCCTACGAGCAGTACTTC

j_gene: TRBJ2-5
abundance: -
v_gene: TRBV21-1
d_gene: -
CDR3aa: CASSPGRQGGQETQYF
CDR3nt: TGTGCCAGCAGTCCAGGGAGACAGGGGGGACAAGAGACCCAGTACTTC

j_gene: TRBJ2-5
abundance: few
v_gene: TRBV2
d_gene: -
CDR3aa: CASSWDQETQYF
CDR3nt: TGTGCCAGCAGTTGGGACCAAGAGACCCAGTACTTC

j_gene: TRBJ2-5
abundance: -
v_gene: TRBV25-1
d_gene: TRBD2
CDR3aa: CASSEVGGVETQYF
CDR3nt: TGTGCCAGCAGTGAAGTCGGGGGGGTAGAGACCCAGTACTTC

j_gene: TRBJ1-5
abundance: -
v_gene: TRBV7-2
d_gene: -
CDR3aa: CASSLLSGASQPQHF
CDR3nt: TGTGCCAGCAGCTTATTATCTGGGGCCAGTCAGCCCCAGCATTTT

j_gene: TRBJ2-5
abundance: -
v_gene: TRBV7-9
d_gene: -
CDR3aa: CASSFQIQETQYF
CDR3nt: TGTGCCAGCAGCTTCCAGATCCAAGAGACCCAGTACTTC

j_gene: TRBJ2-7
abundance: -
v_gene: TRBV6-1
d_gene: -
CDR3aa: CASRRFSYEQYF
CDR3nt: TGTGCCAGCCGACGGTTCTCCTACGAGCAGTACTTC

j_gene: TRBJ2-5
abundance: -
v_gene: TRBV29-1
d_gene: TRBD1
CDR3aa: CSVEWDRGRQETQYF
CDR3nt: TGCAGCGTTGAATGGGACAGGGGCCGCCAAGAGACCCAGTACTTC

j_gene: TRBJ1-3
abundance: -
v_gene: TRBV19
d_gene: -
CDR3aa: CATTTALDAGNTIYF
CDR3nt: TGTGCCACTACGACTGCCCTCGATGCGGGAAACACCATATATTTT

j_gene: TRBJ1-5
abundance: -
v_gene: TRBV21-1
d_gene: -
CDR3aa: CASSNPESGRQAQPQHF
CDR3nt: TGTGCCAGCAGCAACCCAGAGTCGGGTAGGCAGGCCCAGCCCCAGCATTTT

j_gene: TRBJ2-7
abundance: once
v_gene: TRBV9
d_gene: -
CDR3aa: CASSGGFEQYF
CDR3nt: TGTGCCAGCAGCGGAGGGTTCGAGCAGTACTTC

j_gene: TRBJ1-1
abundance: -
v_gene: TRBV10-3
d_gene: -
CDR3aa: CATMGGTEAFF
CDR3nt: TGTGCCACGATGGGGGGCACTGAAGCTTTCTTT

j_gene: TRBJ2-3
abundance: -
v_gene: TRBV6-1
d_gene: -
CDR3aa: CASSEPLGGGADTQYF
CDR3nt: TGTGCCAGCAGTGAACCGCTAGGGGGGGGCGCAGATACGCAGTATTTT

j_gene: TRBJ2-2
abundance: -
v_gene: TRBV5-6
d_gene: -
CDR3aa: CASSLVQGPDGELFF
CDR3nt: TGTGCCAGCAGCTTGGTTCAGGGACCTGACGGGGAGCTGTTTTTT

j_gene: TRBJ2-7
abundance: -
v_gene: TRBV7-2
d_gene: TRBD1
CDR3aa: CASSQSGQGWREQYF
CDR3nt: TGTGCCAGCAGCCAATCCGGACAGGGGTGGCGGGAGCAGTACTTC

j_gene: TRBJ1-1
abundance: -
v_gene: TRBV6-4
d_gene: TRBD1
CDR3aa: CASSGQAEDTEAFF
CDR3nt: TGTGCCAGCAGCGGACAGGCGGAAGACACTGAAGCTTTCTTT

j_gene: TRBJ1-5
abundance: -
v_gene: TRBV10-3
d_gene: -
CDR3aa: CAISDGEGNQPQHF
CDR3nt: TGTGCCATCAGTGATGGGGAAGGCAATCAGCCCCAGCATTTT

j_gene: TRBJ2-1
abundance: -
v_gene: TRBV6-5
d_gene: -
CDR3aa: CASSKQGGVNEQFF
CDR3nt: TGTGCCAGCAGTAAACAGGGAGGGGTGAATGAGCAGTTCTTC

j_gene: TRBJ2-7
abundance: -
v_gene: TRBV5-5
d_gene: -
CDR3aa: CASSNSYGAGYEQYF
CDR3nt: TGTGCCAGCAGCAACTCTTACGGGGCTGGCTACGAGCAGTACTTC

j_gene: TRBJ2-1
abundance: -
v_gene: TRBV6-4
d_gene: TRBD2
CDR3aa: CASSDSAGVGYNEQFF
CDR3nt: TGTGCCAGCAGTGACTCGGCGGGAGTGGGGTACAATGAGCAGTTCTTC